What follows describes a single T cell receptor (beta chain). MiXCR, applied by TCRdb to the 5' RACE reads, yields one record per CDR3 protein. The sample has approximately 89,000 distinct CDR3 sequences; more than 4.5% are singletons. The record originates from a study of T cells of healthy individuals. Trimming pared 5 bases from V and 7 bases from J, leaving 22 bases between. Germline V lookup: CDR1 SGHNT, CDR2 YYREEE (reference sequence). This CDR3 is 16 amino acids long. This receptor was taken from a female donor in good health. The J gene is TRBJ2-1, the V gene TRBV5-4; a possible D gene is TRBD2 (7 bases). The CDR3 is CASSLSGKGGRNEQFF. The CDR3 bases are TGTGCCAGCAGTTTAAGCGGGAAAGGGGGGCGGAATGAGCAGTTCTTC.